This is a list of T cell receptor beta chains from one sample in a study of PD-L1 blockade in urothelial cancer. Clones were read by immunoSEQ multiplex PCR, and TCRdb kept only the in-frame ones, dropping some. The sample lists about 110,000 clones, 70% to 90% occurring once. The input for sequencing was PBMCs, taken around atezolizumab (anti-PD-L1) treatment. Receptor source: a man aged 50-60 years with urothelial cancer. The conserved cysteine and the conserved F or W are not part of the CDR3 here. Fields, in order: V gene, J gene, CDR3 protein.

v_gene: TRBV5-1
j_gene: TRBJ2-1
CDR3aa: ASSHRVAGTYNEQF

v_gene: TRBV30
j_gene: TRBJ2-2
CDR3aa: AWRRSGRGNTGELF

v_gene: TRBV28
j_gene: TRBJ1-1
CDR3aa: ASSRAGATTEAF

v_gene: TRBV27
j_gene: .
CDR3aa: ASSLTGGEQY

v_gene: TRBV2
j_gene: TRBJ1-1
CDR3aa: ASRRQLTEAF

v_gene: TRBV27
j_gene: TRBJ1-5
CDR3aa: ASRPLPGGKGPQH

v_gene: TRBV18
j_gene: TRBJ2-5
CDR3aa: ASSPGVKETQY

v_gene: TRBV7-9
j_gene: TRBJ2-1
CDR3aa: ASGVQGSGNEQF

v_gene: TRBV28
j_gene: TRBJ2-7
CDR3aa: ASSTEQGYEQY

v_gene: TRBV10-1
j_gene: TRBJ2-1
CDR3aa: ASSEGGGYMNEQF

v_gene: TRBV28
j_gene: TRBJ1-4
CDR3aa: ASSFGGNEKLF

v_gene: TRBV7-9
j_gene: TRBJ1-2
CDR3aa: ASEDYRARGYT

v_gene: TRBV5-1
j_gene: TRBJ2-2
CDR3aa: ASSPGTVGELF

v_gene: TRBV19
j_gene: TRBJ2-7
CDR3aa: ASSRAGATLSYEQY

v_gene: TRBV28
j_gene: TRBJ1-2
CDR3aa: ASSFQASLNYGYT

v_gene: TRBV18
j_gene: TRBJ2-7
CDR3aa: ASSPLPGGFSYEQY

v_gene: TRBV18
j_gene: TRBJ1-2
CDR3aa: ASSPLRSEETGYGYT

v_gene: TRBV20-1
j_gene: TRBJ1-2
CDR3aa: SAPYGYT

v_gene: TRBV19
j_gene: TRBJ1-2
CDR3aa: ASSIGHYNYGYT

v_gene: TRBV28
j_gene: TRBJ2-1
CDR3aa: ASITGLAGYNEQF

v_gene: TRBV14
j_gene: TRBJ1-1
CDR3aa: ASNTANTEAF

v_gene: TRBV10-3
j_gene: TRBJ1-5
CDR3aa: AISDQGQPQH

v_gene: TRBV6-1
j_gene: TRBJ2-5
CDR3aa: ASSDRGGPETQY

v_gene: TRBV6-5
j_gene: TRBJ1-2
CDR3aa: ASSHSGTGGGYT

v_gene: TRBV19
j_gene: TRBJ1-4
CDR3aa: ASSKNRGATNEKLF

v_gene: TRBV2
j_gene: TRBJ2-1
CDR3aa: ASKGTRSMDEQF

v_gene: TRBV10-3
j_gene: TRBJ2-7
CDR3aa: AISQQTGSYEQY

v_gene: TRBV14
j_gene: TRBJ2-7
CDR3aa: ASSWASGPYEQY

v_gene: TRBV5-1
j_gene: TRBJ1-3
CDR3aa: ASSPRQSSGNTIY

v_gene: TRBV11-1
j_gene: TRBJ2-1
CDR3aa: ASSLGGLAAYNEQF